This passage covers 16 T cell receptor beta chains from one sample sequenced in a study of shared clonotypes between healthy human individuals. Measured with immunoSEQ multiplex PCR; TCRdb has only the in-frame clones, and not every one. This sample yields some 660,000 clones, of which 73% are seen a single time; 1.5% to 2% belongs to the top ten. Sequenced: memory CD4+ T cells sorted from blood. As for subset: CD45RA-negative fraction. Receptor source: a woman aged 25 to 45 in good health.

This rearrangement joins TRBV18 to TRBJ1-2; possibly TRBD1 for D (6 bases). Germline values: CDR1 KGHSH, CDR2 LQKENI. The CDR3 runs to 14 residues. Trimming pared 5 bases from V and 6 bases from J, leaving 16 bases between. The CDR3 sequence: CASSTPAGADGYTF. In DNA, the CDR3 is TGTGCCAGCTCAACCCCGGCGGGGGCCGATGGCTACACCTTC.

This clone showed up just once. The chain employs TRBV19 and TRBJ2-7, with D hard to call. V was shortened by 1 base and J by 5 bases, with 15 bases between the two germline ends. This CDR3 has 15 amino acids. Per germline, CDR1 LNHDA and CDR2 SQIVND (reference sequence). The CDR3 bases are TGTGCCAGTAGTATAGGTCTCGGAGCGCCCCACGAGCAGTACTTC. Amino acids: CASSIGLGAPHEQYF.

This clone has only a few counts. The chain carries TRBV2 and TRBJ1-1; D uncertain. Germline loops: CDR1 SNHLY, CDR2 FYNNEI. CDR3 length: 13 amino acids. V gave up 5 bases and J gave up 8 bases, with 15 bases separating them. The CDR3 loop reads CASSNDMGGEAFF. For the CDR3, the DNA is TGTGCCAGCAGTAATGACATGGGTGGCGAAGCTTTCTTT.

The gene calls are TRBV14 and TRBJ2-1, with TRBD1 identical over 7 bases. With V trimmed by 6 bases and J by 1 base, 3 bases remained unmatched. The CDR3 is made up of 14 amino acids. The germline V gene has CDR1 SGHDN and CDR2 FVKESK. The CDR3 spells CASSPGGSYNEQFF. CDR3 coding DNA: TGTGCCAGCAGTCCAGGGGGTTCCTACAATGAGCAGTTCTTC. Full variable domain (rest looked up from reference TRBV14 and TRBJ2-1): EAGVTQFPSHSVIEKGQTVTLRCDPISGHDNLYWYRRVMGKEIKFLLHFVKESKQDESGMPNNRFLAERTGGTYSTLKVQPAELEDSGVYFCASSPGGSYNEQFFGPGTRLTVL.

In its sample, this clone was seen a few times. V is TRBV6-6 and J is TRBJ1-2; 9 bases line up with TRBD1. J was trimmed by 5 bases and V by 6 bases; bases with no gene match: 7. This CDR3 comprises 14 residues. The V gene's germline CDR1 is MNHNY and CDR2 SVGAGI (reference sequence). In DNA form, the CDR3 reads TGTGCCAGCAGGGTGGGACAGGGTCGGTATGGCTACACCTTC. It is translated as CASRVGQGRYGYTF.

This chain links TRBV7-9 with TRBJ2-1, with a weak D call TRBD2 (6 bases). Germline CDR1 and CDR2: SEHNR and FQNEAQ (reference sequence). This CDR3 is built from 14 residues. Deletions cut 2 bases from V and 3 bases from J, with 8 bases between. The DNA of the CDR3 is TGTGCCAGCAGCTTATCGGGGGACTACAATGAGCAGTTCTTC. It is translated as CASSLSGDYNEQFF.

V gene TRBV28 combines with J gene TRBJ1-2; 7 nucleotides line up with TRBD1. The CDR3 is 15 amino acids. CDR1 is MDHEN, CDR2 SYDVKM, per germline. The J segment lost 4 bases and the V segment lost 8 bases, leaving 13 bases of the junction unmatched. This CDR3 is CASLGTVRPFYGYTF. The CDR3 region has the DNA TGTGCCAGCCTAGGGACAGTTCGGCCGTTCTATGGCTACACCTTC.

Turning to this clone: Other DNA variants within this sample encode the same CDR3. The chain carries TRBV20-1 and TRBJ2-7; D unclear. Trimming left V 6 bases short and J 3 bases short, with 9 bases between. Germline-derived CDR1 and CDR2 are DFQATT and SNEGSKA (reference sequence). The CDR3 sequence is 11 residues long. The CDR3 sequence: CSALGRYEQYF. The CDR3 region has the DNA TGCAGTGCCCTAGGTCGCTACGAGCAGTACTTC.

The CDR3 loop reads CAWSPAGNTEAFF. CDR3 nucleotide sequence: TGTGCCTGGAGCCCCGCCGGGAACACTGAAGCTTTCTTT. The chain links TRBV30 to TRBJ1-1; D gene uncertain. The germline CDR1 and CDR2 sequences are GTSNPN and SVGIG (reference sequence). The CDR3 contains 13 residues. V dropped 3 bases and J dropped 1 base, with 9 bases sitting between them.

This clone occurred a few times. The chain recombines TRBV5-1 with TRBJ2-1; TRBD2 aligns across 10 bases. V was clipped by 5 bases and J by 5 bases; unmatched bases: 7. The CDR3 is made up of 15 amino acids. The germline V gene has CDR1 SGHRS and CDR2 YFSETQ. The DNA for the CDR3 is TGCGCCAGCAGTCGAGGACTAGCGGATAACAATGAGCAGTTCTTC. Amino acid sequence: CASSRGLADNNEQFF.

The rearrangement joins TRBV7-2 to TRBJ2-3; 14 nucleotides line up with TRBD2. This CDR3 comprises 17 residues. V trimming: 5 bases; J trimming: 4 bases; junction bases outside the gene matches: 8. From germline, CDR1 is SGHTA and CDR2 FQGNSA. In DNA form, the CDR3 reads TGTGCCAGCAGCCAAGGGACTAGCGGGGGTAGAGCAGATACGCAGTATTTT. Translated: CASSQGTSGGRADTQYF.

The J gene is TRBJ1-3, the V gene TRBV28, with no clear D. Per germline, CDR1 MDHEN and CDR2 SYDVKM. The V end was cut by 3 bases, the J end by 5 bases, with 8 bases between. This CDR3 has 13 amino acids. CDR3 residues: CASSFGVRNTIYF. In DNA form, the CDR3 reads TGTGCCAGCAGTTTTGGGGTACGAAACACCATATATTTT.

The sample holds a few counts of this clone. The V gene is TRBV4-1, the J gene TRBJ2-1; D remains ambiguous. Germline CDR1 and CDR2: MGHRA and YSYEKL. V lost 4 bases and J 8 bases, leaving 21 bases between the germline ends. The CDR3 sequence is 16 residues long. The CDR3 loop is CASSRQDLVQYDEQFF. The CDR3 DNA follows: TGCGCCAGCAGCCGTCAAGATTTAGTCCAGTACGATGAGCAGTTCTTC.

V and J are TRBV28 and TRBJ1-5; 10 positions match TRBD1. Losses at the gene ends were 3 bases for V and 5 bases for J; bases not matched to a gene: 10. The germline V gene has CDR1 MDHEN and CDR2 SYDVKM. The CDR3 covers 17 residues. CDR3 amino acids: CASSFLGTGAKDQPQHF. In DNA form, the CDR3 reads TGTGCCAGCAGTTTTTTAGGGACAGGGGCAAAGGATCAGCCCCAGCATTTT.

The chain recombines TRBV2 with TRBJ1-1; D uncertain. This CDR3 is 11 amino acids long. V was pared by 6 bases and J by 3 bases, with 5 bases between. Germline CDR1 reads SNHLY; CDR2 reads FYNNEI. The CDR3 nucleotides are TGTGCCAGCAGCGAGGACACTGAAGCTTTCTTT. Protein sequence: CASSEDTEAFF.

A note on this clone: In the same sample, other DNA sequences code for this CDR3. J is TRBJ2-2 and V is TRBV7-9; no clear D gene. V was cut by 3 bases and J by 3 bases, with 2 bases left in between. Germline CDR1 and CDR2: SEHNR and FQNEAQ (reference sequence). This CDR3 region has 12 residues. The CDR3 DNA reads TGTGCCAGCAGCTTTTACACCGGGGAGCTGTTTTTT. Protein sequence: CASSFYTGELFF. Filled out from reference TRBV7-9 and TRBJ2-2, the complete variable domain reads DTGVSQNPRHKITKRGQNVTFRCDPISEHNRLYWYRQTLGQGPEFLTYFQNEAQLEKSRLLSDRFSAERPKGSFSTLEIQRTEQGDSAMYLCASSFYTGELFFGEGSRLTVL.